The present TCR beta chain was sequenced within a study of CD8+ T cells in alopecia areata. Turning to the study itself: Among treated patients, oral tofacitinib was administered at 5 to 10 mg twice daily. The study, taken as a whole, reports: Persistence during tofacitinib was seen for many expanded lesional clones in scalp and blood. Lesional scalp, especially alopecia totalis/universalis, showed higher clonality than normal scalp.

Sample treatment: oral pan-JAK inhibitor, 5-10 mg twice daily. Alopecia areata patients provided lesional scalp punch biopsies and peripheral blood, both collected for the study. The CDR3 has 14 residues. V lost 5 bases, J lost 0 bases, and 4 bases stayed unmatched. The V gene's germline CDR1 is GTSNPN and CDR2 SVGIG (reference sequence). Extracted RNA was reverse transcribed into cDNA, the sequencing template. The method was immunoSEQ multiplex PCR; TCRdb's version includes in-frame clones alone and lacks a portion of them. This table holds 90,000 to 120,000 clones, around 83% found once. For this clone: No antigen is known for it.

This clonotype was sampled from a human donor with alopecia areata. The chain recombines TRBV30 with TRBJ1-1, with TRBD1 matching 9 bases. The source material was CD8+ T cells sorted from blood, sampled at week 24, from a patient treated with tofacitinib. The CDR3 reads CAWGWDRVNTEAFF. CDR3 coding DNA: TGTGCCTGGGGTTGGGACAGGGTGAACACTGAAGCTTTCTTT.